This is a list of T cell receptor beta chains from one sample in a study of T cells in Graves' hyperthyroidism and ophthalmopathy. From the multiplex PCR reads, TCRdb called clonotypes with MiXCR, one entry per CDR3 protein. Of approximately 150,000 distinct CDR3 sequences in the sample, around 8.9% were seen once. The specimen was blood. The receptors stem from a woman in her late teens or twenties with Graves' hyperthyroidism that later progressed to Graves' ophthalmopathy. The CDR3 runs from the conserved cysteine through the conserved F or W. Fields, in order: V gene, clone size, D gene, J gene, CDR3 DNA, CDR3 protein. The D gene is left open where the match is weak. Expanded clones get a size class; other rows say once, few or many, or leave the size out.

v_gene: TRBV4-1; abundance: .; d_gene: .; j_gene: TRBJ1-3; CDR3nt: TGCGCCAGCAGCCAAGAGGGGGCGCTGGGAAACACCATATATTTT; CDR3aa: CASSQEGALGNTIYF
v_gene: TRBV28; abundance: .; d_gene: TRBD1; j_gene: TRBJ2-1; CDR3nt: TGTGCCAGCATGAAGGTTACCGGGACAGGGGGCCACAATGAGCAGTTCTTC; CDR3aa: CASMKVTGTGGHNEQFF
v_gene: TRBV6-2/TRBV6-3; abundance: many; d_gene: .; j_gene: TRBJ1-2; CDR3nt: TGTGCCAGCAGTTCCGCTGACGGCAAAGCTAACTATGGCTACACCTTC; CDR3aa: CASSSADGKANYGYTF
v_gene: TRBV11-2; abundance: many; d_gene: .; j_gene: TRBJ2-4; CDR3nt: TGTGCCAGCAGCTTAGTTCTCGACAAAAACATTCAGTACTTC; CDR3aa: CASSLVLDKNIQYF
v_gene: TRBV6-1; abundance: many; d_gene: .; j_gene: TRBJ2-3; CDR3nt: TGTGCCAGTACACCGTCCCCAGGAGATACGCAGTATTTT; CDR3aa: CASTPSPGDTQYF
v_gene: TRBV30; abundance: many; d_gene: .; j_gene: TRBJ1-5; CDR3nt: TGTGCCTGGAGTGTAGGGAGCAATCAGCCCCAGCATTTT; CDR3aa: CAWSVGSNQPQHF
v_gene: TRBV20-1; abundance: many; d_gene: .; j_gene: TRBJ2-3; CDR3nt: TGCAGTGCCCGGAGTACGGCAGATACGCAGTATTTT; CDR3aa: CSARSTADTQYF
v_gene: TRBV19; abundance: many; d_gene: TRBD1; j_gene: TRBJ1-1; CDR3nt: TGTGCCAGTAGTGAAGGGACAGGGCGGACTGAAGCTTTCTTT; CDR3aa: CASSEGTGRTEAFF
v_gene: TRBV2; abundance: many; d_gene: .; j_gene: TRBJ1-5; CDR3nt: TGTGCCAGCCAGGAGGAAATGGGGGGCAATCAGCCCCAGCATTTT; CDR3aa: CASQEEMGGNQPQHF
v_gene: TRBV10-3; abundance: many; d_gene: .; j_gene: TRBJ1-4; CDR3nt: TGTGCCATCAAGGGTGGGCCTAATGAAAAACTGTTTTTT; CDR3aa: CAIKGGPNEKLFF
v_gene: TRBV4-1; abundance: once; d_gene: .; j_gene: TRBJ2-5; CDR3nt: TGCGCCAGCAGTCCAAGGGCTCGGGGGGCTAACCAAGAGACCCAGTACTTC; CDR3aa: CASSPRARGANQETQYF
v_gene: TRBV3-1; abundance: many; d_gene: TRBD2; j_gene: TRBJ2-1; CDR3nt: TGTGCCAGCAGCCAGGGACTAGCGGGGGCATACAATGAGCAGTTCTTC; CDR3aa: CASSQGLAGAYNEQFF
v_gene: TRBV12-3/TRBV12-4; abundance: many; d_gene: TRBD1; j_gene: TRBJ1-5; CDR3nt: TGTGCCAGCAGGCTCGGGGGACAGGGGTATCAGCCCCAGCATTTT; CDR3aa: CASRLGGQGYQPQHF
v_gene: TRBV6-6; abundance: many; d_gene: .; j_gene: TRBJ2-1; CDR3nt: TGTGCCAGCAGTTACTCGCATAAGTCGGGGAATGAGCAGTTCTTC; CDR3aa: CASSYSHKSGNEQFF
v_gene: TRBV10-3; abundance: few; d_gene: .; j_gene: TRBJ2-7; CDR3nt: TGTGCCATCAGTGAGACCAGGGTGGAACAGAAGTACTTC; CDR3aa: CAISETRVEQKYF
v_gene: TRBV7-8; abundance: .; d_gene: .; j_gene: TRBJ2-3; CDR3nt: TGTGCCAGCGGGCGACTAGGCACAGATACGCAGTATTTT; CDR3aa: CASGRLGTDTQYF
v_gene: TRBV20-1; abundance: few; d_gene: .; j_gene: TRBJ2-3; CDR3nt: TGCAGTGCTAGTCTGGGACCTGTGGGGGCAGATACGCAGTATTTT; CDR3aa: CSASLGPVGADTQYF
v_gene: TRBV6-1; abundance: many; d_gene: .; j_gene: TRBJ2-3; CDR3nt: TGTGCCAGCAGTGGATTTTCGGACTTGCATACGCAGTATTTT; CDR3aa: CASSGFSDLHTQYF
v_gene: TRBV6-6; abundance: few; d_gene: .; j_gene: TRBJ1-2; CDR3nt: TGTGCCAGCAGTTACTCGATGGGGTACTATGGCTACACCTTC; CDR3aa: CASSYSMGYYGYTF
v_gene: TRBV2; abundance: many; d_gene: .; j_gene: TRBJ1-2; CDR3nt: TGTGCCAGCAGTGTAGCGGGGGGCAACCTATATGGCTACACCTTC; CDR3aa: CASSVAGGNLYGYTF
v_gene: TRBV7-9; abundance: many; d_gene: .; j_gene: TRBJ1-2; CDR3nt: TGTGCCAGCAGTCAACAGCGGGGGGCAGTCTATGGCTACACCTTC; CDR3aa: CASSQQRGAVYGYTF
v_gene: TRBV3-1; abundance: many; d_gene: .; j_gene: TRBJ1-1; CDR3nt: TGTGCCAGCAGCCGCACCTCAGGGTTCACTGAAGCTTTCTTT; CDR3aa: CASSRTSGFTEAFF
v_gene: TRBV11-2; abundance: many; d_gene: .; j_gene: TRBJ2-2; CDR3nt: TGTGCCAGCAGCCCAGGACGCACGAACACCGGGGAGCTGTTTTTT; CDR3aa: CASSPGRTNTGELFF
v_gene: TRBV3-1; abundance: .; d_gene: TRBD2; j_gene: TRBJ2-2; CDR3nt: TGTGCCAGCAGTCCCAGCGGGGGGGCCCCCGGGGAGCTGTTTTTT; CDR3aa: CASSPSGGAPGELFF
v_gene: TRBV7-9; abundance: few; d_gene: .; j_gene: TRBJ1-6; CDR3nt: TGTGCCAGCAGCTTAGGGGGGGCTAGGTCACCCCTCCACTTT; CDR3aa: CASSLGGARSPLHF
v_gene: TRBV20-1; abundance: many; d_gene: TRBD2; j_gene: TRBJ2-3; CDR3nt: TGCAGTGCTAGCCTGCGGGGGGGCAGGATCGATACGCAGTATTTT; CDR3aa: CSASLRGGRIDTQYF
v_gene: TRBV7-8; abundance: .; d_gene: .; j_gene: TRBJ2-3; CDR3nt: TGTGCCACTTCCCCAGATACGCAGTATTTT; CDR3aa: CATSPDTQYF
v_gene: TRBV6-1; abundance: many; d_gene: TRBD1; j_gene: TRBJ1-1; CDR3nt: TGTGCCAGCAGACAGGGGTCGAACACTGAAGCTTTCTTT; CDR3aa: CASRQGSNTEAFF
v_gene: TRBV28; abundance: many; d_gene: TRBD1; j_gene: TRBJ1-4; CDR3nt: TGTGCCAGCGGCACAGGGGGCAGGAGAAATGAAAAACTGTTTTTT; CDR3aa: CASGTGGRRNEKLFF
v_gene: TRBV20-1; abundance: many; d_gene: .; j_gene: TRBJ2-7; CDR3nt: TGCAGTGCTAGAGATATAGGACAGACTTACGAGCAGTACTTC; CDR3aa: CSARDIGQTYEQYF
v_gene: TRBV11-2; abundance: many; d_gene: TRBD2; j_gene: TRBJ2-7; CDR3nt: TGTGCCAGCAGCTCATTTAGGACTAGCGGGGGGGCTGTCTACGAGCAGTACTTC; CDR3aa: CASSSFRTSGGAVYEQYF
v_gene: TRBV7-6; abundance: many; d_gene: TRBD1; j_gene: TRBJ1-4; CDR3nt: TGTGCCAGCAGCTCCGACCGACAGGGTGGAGAAAAACTGTTTTTT; CDR3aa: CASSSDRQGGEKLFF
v_gene: TRBV10-3; abundance: many; d_gene: .; j_gene: TRBJ2-2; CDR3nt: TGTGCCATCAGGACCGGCGGGACAATGACGAACACCGGGGAGCTGTTTTTT; CDR3aa: CAIRTGGTMTNTGELFF
v_gene: TRBV10-3; abundance: many; d_gene: TRBD1; j_gene: TRBJ2-1; CDR3nt: TGTGCCATCAGAGCCCCCCCGGGACAGGAGGACAATGAGCAGTTCTTC; CDR3aa: CAIRAPPGQEDNEQFF
v_gene: TRBV15; abundance: many; d_gene: .; j_gene: TRBJ1-5; CDR3nt: TGTGCCACCAGCAGAGATCGAAGAAGCAATCAGCCCCAGCATTTT; CDR3aa: CATSRDRRSNQPQHF
v_gene: TRBV18; abundance: many; d_gene: .; j_gene: TRBJ2-3; CDR3nt: TGTGCCAGCTCACCATCCCTCACAGATACGCAGTATTTT; CDR3aa: CASSPSLTDTQYF
v_gene: TRBV19; abundance: many; d_gene: .; j_gene: TRBJ1-1; CDR3nt: TGTGCCAGTAGTATCGACGGGGTATTCACTGAAGCTTTCTTT; CDR3aa: CASSIDGVFTEAFF
v_gene: TRBV30; abundance: many; d_gene: .; j_gene: TRBJ2-7; CDR3nt: TGTGCCTGGGACTTTAACGGTGAGCAGTACTTC; CDR3aa: CAWDFNGEQYF
v_gene: TRBV30; abundance: many; d_gene: .; j_gene: TRBJ1-1; CDR3nt: TGTGCCTGGAGTAGACAGCCGAACACTGAAGCTTTCTTT; CDR3aa: CAWSRQPNTEAFF
v_gene: TRBV20-1; abundance: many; d_gene: TRBD1; j_gene: TRBJ1-5; CDR3nt: TGCAGTGCTCGGAAGACAGGGACCTCGAGCAATCAGCCCCAGCATTTT; CDR3aa: CSARKTGTSSNQPQHF
v_gene: TRBV28; abundance: many; d_gene: .; j_gene: TRBJ2-1; CDR3nt: TGTGCCAGCAGTTTTAGCTCCTACAATGAGCAGTTCTTC; CDR3aa: CASSFSSYNEQFF
v_gene: TRBV10-3; abundance: .; d_gene: .; j_gene: TRBJ2-7; CDR3nt: TGTGCCAGCAGTCAACTGGACACAACCCACGAGCAGTACTTC; CDR3aa: CASSQLDTTHEQYF
v_gene: TRBV6-1; abundance: many; d_gene: TRBD2; j_gene: TRBJ2-5; CDR3nt: TGTGCCAGCAGAGTGAGGACGACACTAGCGGGGGACCAAGAGACCCAGTACTTC; CDR3aa: CASRVRTTLAGDQETQYF
v_gene: TRBV5-1; abundance: .; d_gene: TRBD1; j_gene: TRBJ2-3; CDR3nt: TGCGCCAGCAGCCGAAACAGGGGAGACACAGATACGCAGTATTTT; CDR3aa: CASSRNRGDTDTQYF
v_gene: TRBV7-9; abundance: many; d_gene: TRBD1; j_gene: TRBJ2-7; CDR3nt: TGTGCCAGCAGCTTAAGTCAGGGGGCGTCCACCTACGAGCAGTACTTC; CDR3aa: CASSLSQGASTYEQYF
v_gene: TRBV5-6; abundance: .; d_gene: TRBD1; j_gene: TRBJ2-7; CDR3nt: TGTGCCAGCAGCGTTCCGGGACAGAAGACCTACGAGCAGTACTTC; CDR3aa: CASSVPGQKTYEQYF
v_gene: TRBV20-1; abundance: many; d_gene: .; j_gene: TRBJ1-1; CDR3nt: TGCAGTGCTAGAGATAAGTCAGGGGAGTTTGGCACTGAAGCTTTCTTT; CDR3aa: CSARDKSGEFGTEAFF
v_gene: TRBV28; abundance: .; d_gene: TRBD2; j_gene: TRBJ2-1; CDR3nt: TGTGCCAGCAGTTTGTGGGCGGGAGGCTACAATGAGCAGTTCTTC; CDR3aa: CASSLWAGGYNEQFF
v_gene: TRBV12-3/TRBV12-4; abundance: many; d_gene: .; j_gene: TRBJ1-5; CDR3nt: TGTGCCAGCAGTTTACCCCCGGCAGGGAATCAGCCCCAGCATTTT; CDR3aa: CASSLPPAGNQPQHF
v_gene: TRBV2; abundance: many; d_gene: .; j_gene: TRBJ1-2; CDR3nt: TGTGCCAGCAGTGAAGTTTTTGAGATTAACTATGGCTACACCTTC; CDR3aa: CASSEVFEINYGYTF
v_gene: TRBV7-9; abundance: many; d_gene: .; j_gene: TRBJ1-3; CDR3nt: TGTGCCAGCAGCCTCCCCGGCTCTGGAAACACCATATATTTT; CDR3aa: CASSLPGSGNTIYF
v_gene: TRBV3-1; abundance: few; d_gene: TRBD1; j_gene: TRBJ1-6; CDR3nt: TGTGCCAGCAGCCAAGCTAGCAGGGGGAGGAATTCACCCCTCCACTTT; CDR3aa: CASSQASRGRNSPLHF
v_gene: TRBV28; abundance: many; d_gene: TRBD1; j_gene: TRBJ1-2; CDR3nt: TGTGCCAGCAGTCTACAGGGGCATGGCTACACCTTC; CDR3aa: CASSLQGHGYTF
v_gene: TRBV20-1; abundance: many; d_gene: TRBD1; j_gene: TRBJ1-1; CDR3nt: TGCAGTGCTAGCATGCACAGGGGGAACACTGAAGCTTTCTTT; CDR3aa: CSASMHRGNTEAFF
v_gene: TRBV6-5; abundance: many; d_gene: .; j_gene: TRBJ2-2; CDR3nt: TGTGCCAGCAGTTACTGGCGCGGGGTAATCGACACCGGGGAGCTGTTTTTT; CDR3aa: CASSYWRGVIDTGELFF